The entry below describes one T cell receptor beta chain. The sample originates from a study of CD8 T cells in Susac syndrome. Reverse transcription used roughly 0.5 to 1 ug RNA and random hexamers. TCRdb passed the immunoSEQ multiplex PCR reads through MiXCR, listing each CDR3 protein once. The sample records approximately 180,000 distinct CDR3 sequences, around 94% being singletons. The sequencing input was CD4+ T cells from PBMCs. The TCR originated in a human donor with Susac syndrome.

The DNA for the CDR3 is TGTGCCAGCAGTTCGATGAACTATGGCTACACCTTC. Translating gives CASSSMNYGYTF. V is TRBV27 and J is TRBJ1-2; D uncertain. Per germline, CDR1 MNHEY and CDR2 SMNVEV (reference sequence). The CDR3 runs to 12 residues. With 4 bases removed from V and 2 bases from J, the gap between germline ends came to 5 bases.